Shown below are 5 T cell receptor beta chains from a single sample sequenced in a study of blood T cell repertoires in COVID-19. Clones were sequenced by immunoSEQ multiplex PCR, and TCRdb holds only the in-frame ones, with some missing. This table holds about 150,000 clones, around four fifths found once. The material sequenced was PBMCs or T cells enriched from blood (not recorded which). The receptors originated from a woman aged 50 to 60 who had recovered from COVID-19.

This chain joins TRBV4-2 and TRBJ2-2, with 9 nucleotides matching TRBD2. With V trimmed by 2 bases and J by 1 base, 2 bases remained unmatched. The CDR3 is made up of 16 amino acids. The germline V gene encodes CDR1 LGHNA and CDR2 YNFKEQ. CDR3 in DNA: TGTGCCAGCAGCCAACTAGCGGGACTGAACACCGGGGAGCTGTTTTTT. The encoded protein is CASSQLAGLNTGELFF.

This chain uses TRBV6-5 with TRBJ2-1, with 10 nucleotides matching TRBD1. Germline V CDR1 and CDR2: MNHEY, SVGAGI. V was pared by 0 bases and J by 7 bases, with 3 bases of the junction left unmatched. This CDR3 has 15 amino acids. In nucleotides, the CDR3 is TGTGCCAGCAGTTACTCCTGGACAGGGGGAAATGAGCAGTTCTTC. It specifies CASSYSWTGGNEQFF.

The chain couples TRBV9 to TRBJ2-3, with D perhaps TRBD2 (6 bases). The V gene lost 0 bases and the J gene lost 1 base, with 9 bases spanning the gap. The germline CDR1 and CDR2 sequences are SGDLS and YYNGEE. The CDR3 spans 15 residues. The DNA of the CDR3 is TGTGCCAGCAGCGTAGGGGGAGGTGGCACAGATACGCAGTATTTT. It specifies CASSVGGGGTDTQYF. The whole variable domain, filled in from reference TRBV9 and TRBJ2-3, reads DSGVTQTPKHLITATGQRVTLRCSPRSGDLSVYWYQQSLDQGLQFLIQYYNGEERAKGNILERFSAQQFPDLHSELNLSSLELGDSALYFCASSVGGGGTDTQYFGPGTRLTVL.

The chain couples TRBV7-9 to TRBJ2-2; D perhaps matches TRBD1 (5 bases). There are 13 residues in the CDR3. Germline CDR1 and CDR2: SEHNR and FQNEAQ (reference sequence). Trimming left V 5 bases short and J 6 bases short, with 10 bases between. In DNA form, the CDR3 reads TGTGCCAGCAGCCGCTTAGGGGCCGGGGAGCTGTTTTTT. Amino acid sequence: CASSRLGAGELFF.

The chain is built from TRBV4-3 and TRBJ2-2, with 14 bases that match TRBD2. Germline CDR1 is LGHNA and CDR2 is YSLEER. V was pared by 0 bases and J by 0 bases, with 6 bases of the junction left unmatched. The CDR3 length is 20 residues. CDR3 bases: TGCGCCAGCAGCCAAGAGGGAAGGGGACTAGCGGGGGCGAACACCGGGGAGCTGTTTTTT. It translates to CASSQEGRGLAGANTGELFF.